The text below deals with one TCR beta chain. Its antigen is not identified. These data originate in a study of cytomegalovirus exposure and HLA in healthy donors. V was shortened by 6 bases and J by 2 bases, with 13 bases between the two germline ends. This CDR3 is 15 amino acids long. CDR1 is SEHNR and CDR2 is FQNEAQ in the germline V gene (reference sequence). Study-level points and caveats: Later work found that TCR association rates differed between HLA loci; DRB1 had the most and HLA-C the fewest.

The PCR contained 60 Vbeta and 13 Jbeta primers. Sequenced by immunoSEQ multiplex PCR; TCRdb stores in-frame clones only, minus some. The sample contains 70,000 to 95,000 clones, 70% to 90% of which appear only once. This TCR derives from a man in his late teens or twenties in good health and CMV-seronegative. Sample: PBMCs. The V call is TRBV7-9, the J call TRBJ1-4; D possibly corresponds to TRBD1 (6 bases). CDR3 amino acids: CASRGTPLTNEKLFF. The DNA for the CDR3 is TGTGCCAGCAGGGGGACACCGCTTACTAATGAAAAACTGTTTTTT. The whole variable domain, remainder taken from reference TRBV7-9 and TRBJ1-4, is DTGVSQNPRHKITKRGQNVTFRCDPISEHNRLYWYRQTLGQGPEFLTYFQNEAQLEKSRLLSDRFSAERPKGSFSTLEIQRTEQGDSAMYLCASRGTPLTNEKLFFGSGTQLSVL.